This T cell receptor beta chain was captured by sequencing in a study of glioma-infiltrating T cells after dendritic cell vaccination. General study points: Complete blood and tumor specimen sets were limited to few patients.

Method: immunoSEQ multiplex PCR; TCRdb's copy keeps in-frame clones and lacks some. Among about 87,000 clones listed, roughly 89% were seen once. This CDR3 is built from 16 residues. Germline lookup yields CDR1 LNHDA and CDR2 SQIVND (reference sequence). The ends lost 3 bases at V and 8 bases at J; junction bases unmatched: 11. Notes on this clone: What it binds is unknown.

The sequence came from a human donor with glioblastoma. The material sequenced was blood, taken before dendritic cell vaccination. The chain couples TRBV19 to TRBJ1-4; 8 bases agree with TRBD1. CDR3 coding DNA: TGTGCCAGTAGTATGGGACAGGTGACCCTCGGGGAAAAACTGTTTTTT. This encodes CASSMGQVTLGEKLFF.